The source of this T cell receptor (beta chain) is a study of T cell responses to AZD1222 COVID-19 vaccine. Whole-study findings and limits: At baseline, seropositivity was found in only a handful of AZD1222 recipients.

Assay used: immunoSEQ multiplex PCR; TCRdb lists only in-frame clones, some missing. This sample has fewer than 90,000 clones, with about 82% found just once. On this clone itself: Its matching antigen is unknown.

This specimen was peripheral blood, taken 28 days after the second AZD1222 dose. This clonotype was sampled from an adult who received the AZD1222 COVID-19 vaccine.

Here the CDR3 reads CASSTAVISLITYGYTF. The CDR3 DNA is TGTGCCAGCAGCACAGCCGTGATCTCGTTGATAACCTATGGCTACACCTTC. V gene TRBV5-4 combines with J gene TRBJ1-2; D unclear. Germline-derived CDR1 and CDR2 are SGHNT and YYREEE (reference sequence). This CDR3 comprises 17 residues. V was clipped by 4 bases and J by 4 bases, with 23 bases between them. Filled out from reference TRBV5-4 and TRBJ1-2, the complete variable domain reads ETGVTQSPTHLIKTRGQQVTLRCSSQSGHNTVSWYQQALGQGPQFIFQYYREEENGRGNFPPRFSGLQFPNYSSELNVNALELDDSALYLCASSTAVISLITYGYTFGSGTRLTVV.